One sample yielded the 27 T cell receptor beta chains listed below, sequenced in a study of T cell responses to AZD1222 COVID-19 vaccine. The assay was immunoSEQ multiplex PCR, and TCRdb's table has in-frame clones only and misses some. The data show around 67,000 clones, with under 90% seen just once and about 6.5% held by the top ten. Sample: peripheral blood, taken 28 days after the second AZD1222 dose. Every receptor here comes from an adult who received the AZD1222 COVID-19 vaccine.

V is TRBV5-6 and J is TRBJ2-7; D is unresolved. V lost 4 bases and J 4 bases, leaving 12 bases between the germline ends. Germline V gives CDR1 SGHDT, CDR2 YYEEEE. The CDR3 is made up of 13 amino acids. DNA for the CDR3: TGTGCCAGCAGCCCACTTCGGTCGTACGAGCAGTACTTC. Amino acids: CASSPLRSYEQYF. Using reference TRBV5-6 and TRBJ2-7 for the parts outside the CDR3, the full variable domain is DAGVTQSPTHLIKTRGQQVTLRCSPKSGHDTVSWYQQALGQGPQFIFQYYEEEERQRGNFPDRFSGHQFPNYSSELNVNALLLGDSALYLCASSPLRSYEQYFGPGTRLTVT.

The chain recombines TRBV6-1 with TRBJ1-2; 7 nucleotides agree with TRBD1. J gave up 4 bases and V 0 bases, and 5 bases lay outside the gene matches. This CDR3 contains 15 residues. Per the germline V gene, CDR1 is MNHNS and CDR2 is SASEGT. DNA of the CDR3: TGTGCCAGCAGTGAAGCGCGACAGGGACTCTATGGCTACACCTTC. Amino acid sequence: CASSEARQGLYGYTF.

The chain is built from TRBV28 and TRBJ1-3, with D possibly being TRBD1 (6 bases). The CDR3 is 17 amino acids. Trimming took 3 bases from V and 0 from J, leaving 15 bases between them. Looked up from germline, CDR1 is MDHEN and CDR2 is SYDVKM. CDR3 residues: CASSFEGDADSGNTIYF. The CDR3 bases are TGTGCCAGCAGTTTCGAGGGGGACGCCGACTCTGGAAACACCATATATTTT.

The chain recombines TRBV4-2 with TRBJ2-1; a weak D match, TRBD2 (6 bases). The CDR3 totals 15 residues. Germline CDR1 LGHNA, CDR2 YNFKEQ. V was clipped by 0 bases and J by 8 bases, with 14 bases between them. As DNA, the CDR3 is TGTGCCAGCAGCCAAGATCTGCGGGGAATCGATGAGCAGTTCTTC. This translates into CASSQDLRGIDEQFF.

This clone was seen just once. V usage is TRBV9 and J usage is TRBJ2-7, with a weak D call TRBD1 (6 bases). The CDR3 is 16 amino acids. Germline CDR1 SGDLS, CDR2 YYNGEE. Deletions cut 2 bases from V and 0 bases from J, with 15 bases between. The CDR3 region is CASSVDSLISSYEQYF. CDR3 coding DNA: TGTGCCAGCAGCGTGGACAGTCTAATAAGCTCCTACGAGCAGTACTTC.

This chain uses TRBV5-1 with TRBJ2-7; TRBD2 matches 8 bases. Germline loops: CDR1 SGHRS, CDR2 YFSETQ. J lost 3 bases, V lost 2 bases, and 7 bases had no gene match. The CDR3 contains 15 residues. The chain's CDR3 is CASSFNRGGFYEQYF. The DNA for the CDR3 is TGCGCCAGCAGCTTTAACCGCGGGGGGTTCTACGAGCAGTACTTC.

This clone was counted a single time. The limits of the CDR3 on the DNA are not certain, so only TCRdb's listed CDR3 is given. The chain is built from TRBV6-5 and TRBJ2-7; the DNA was not compared with TRBD1, the D call given in the table. Germline CDR1 MNHEY, CDR2 SVGAGI. The CDR3 is 13 amino acids in total, end residues counted. CDR3 region: CASILGHYYEQYF.

The chain links TRBV4-3 to TRBJ2-3; maybe TRBD2 (6 bases). V was shortened by 2 bases and J by 6 bases, with 15 bases between the two germline ends. Per germline, CDR1 LGHNA and CDR2 YSLEER. This CDR3 is 15 amino acids long. CDR3 region: CASSQQFRTKDTQYF. The CDR3 nucleotides read TGCGCCAGCAGCCAACAATTCCGGACTAAGGATACGCAGTATTTT.

On this clone: This same CDR3 is encoded by further DNA sequences in the sample. The gene calls are TRBV11-3 and TRBJ2-3; unclear D gene. CDR3 length: 14 residues. Trimming took 5 bases from V and 0 from J, leaving 9 bases between them. Germline values: CDR1 SGHNT, CDR2 YENEEA. This CDR3 reads CASSLGRSTDTQYF. The CDR3 bases are TGTGCCAGCAGCCTCGGGCGGAGCACAGATACGCAGTATTTT.

The CDR3 protein is CASSLRPTTSYEQYF. CDR3 coding DNA: TGTGCCAGCAGCCTTCGACCAACCACCTCCTACGAGCAGTACTTC. This chain uses TRBV7-6 with TRBJ2-7; D gene uncertain. Germline CDR1 and CDR2: SGHVS and FNYEAQ. The CDR3 spans 15 residues. Trimming left V 5 bases short and J 0 bases short, with 14 bases between.

This clone was recorded only once. The rearrangement uses TRBV11-3 and TRBJ1-6; TRBD1 might be the D (5 bases). Trimming stripped 3 bases from V and 9 bases from J, with 12 bases between. The CDR3 contains 14 residues. Germline V gene lookup returns CDR1 SGHNT and CDR2 YENEEA. CDR3 nucleotide sequence: TGTGCCAGCAGCTTGGGGGGAACGGGTTCACCCCTCCACTTT. Encoded protein: CASSLGGTGSPLHF. Complete variable domain (other parts from reference TRBV11-3 and TRBJ1-6): EAGVVQSPRYKIIEKKQPVAFWCNPISGHNTLYWYLQNLGQGPELLIRYENEEAVDDSQLPKDRFSAERLKGVDSTLKIQPAELGDSAVYLCASSLGGTGSPLHFGNGTRLTVT.

The table lists this clone with a count of one. This chain links TRBV7-9 with TRBJ1-2; TRBD1 might be the D (5 bases). Germline V lookup: CDR1 SEHNR, CDR2 FQNEAQ (reference sequence). The V end lost 9 bases, the J end lost 8 bases, and 16 bases lay between the germline ends. This CDR3 is 12 amino acids long. The CDR3 loop reads CASTGDRRGYTF. CDR3 coding DNA: TGTGCCAGTACCGGGGACCGTCGAGGCTACACCTTC. Drawing the rest from reference TRBV7-9 and TRBJ1-2, the complete variable domain is DTGVSQNPRHKITKRGQNVTFRCDPISEHNRLYWYRQTLGQGPEFLTYFQNEAQLEKSRLLSDRFSAERPKGSFSTLEIQRTEQGDSAMYLCASTGDRRGYTFGSGTRLTVV.

The genes are TRBV28 and TRBJ1-4; D not certain. The CDR3 has 15 amino acids. The germline CDR1 and CDR2 sequences are MDHEN and SYDVKM. The V end lost 4 bases, the J end lost 4 bases, and 13 bases lay between the germline ends. CDR3: CASSWADGRNEKLFF. CDR3 bases: TGTGCCAGCAGTTGGGCGGACGGTCGTAATGAAAAACTGTTTTTT. The full variable domain, its missing parts supplied by reference TRBV28 and TRBJ1-4, is DVKVTQSSRYLVKRTGEKVFLECVQDMDHENMFWYRQDPGLGLRLIYFSYDVKMKEKGDIPEGYSVSREKKERFSLILESASTNQTSMYLCASSWADGRNEKLFFGSGTQLSVL.

The chain has TRBV2 and TRBJ1-2, with TRBD1 matching over 7 bases. The CDR3 spans 13 residues. Germline CDR1 and CDR2: SNHLY and FYNNEI. Germline trimming cut 3 bases from V and 4 bases from J; bases unmatched to any gene: 2. CDR3 in DNA: TGTGCCAGCAGTGATGAGGGGGCCTATGGCTACACCTTC. It encodes CASSDEGAYGYTF.

V is TRBV12-3 or TRBV12-4 and J is TRBJ2-7; D is possibly TRBD1 (6 bases). The CDR3 totals 13 residues. Trimming left V 3 bases short and J 4 bases short, with 10 bases between. Here the CDR3 DNA reads TGTGCCAGCAGTTTTTTGGGGGCTTACGAGCAGTACTTC. Amino acid sequence: CASSFLGAYEQYF.

This clone was recorded a few times. J is TRBJ1-6 and V is TRBV5-1; D gene unclear. The CDR3 has 15 amino acids. The V end lost 1 base, the J end lost 7 bases, and 12 bases lay between the germline ends. Germline lookup yields CDR1 SGHRS and CDR2 YFSETQ. The CDR3 reads CASSLISLGNSPLHF. The CDR3 DNA reads as TGCGCCAGCAGCTTGATCAGTCTGGGGAATTCACCCCTCCACTTT.

This clone was detected only once. The chain recombines TRBV27 with TRBJ2-2, with D tentatively TRBD2 (6 bases). Germline CDR1 is MNHEY and CDR2 is SMNVEV (reference sequence). The CDR3 totals 14 residues. V lost 0 bases to trimming and J lost 7 bases, with 9 bases between them. CDR3 in amino acids: CASSLSSGFGELFF. In DNA form, the CDR3 reads TGTGCCAGCAGTTTATCTAGCGGATTCGGGGAGCTGTTTTTT.

The J gene is TRBJ2-5, the V gene TRBV7-9, with D hard to call. With 6 bases removed from V and 1 base from J, the gap between germline ends came to 9 bases. The CDR3 is 13 amino acids. The germline CDR1 and CDR2 sequences are SEHNR and FQNEAQ (reference sequence). The DNA of the CDR3 is TGTGCCAGCAGTTCAGATCCCCAAGAGACCCAGTACTTC. Amino acids: CASSSDPQETQYF.

The genes are TRBV5-6 and TRBJ2-5; 8 bases agree with TRBD1. After removal of 4 bases from V and 2 bases from J, the junction contained 4 bases not matched to a gene. This CDR3 contains 14 residues. Per the germline V gene, CDR1 is SGHDT and CDR2 is YYEEEE. CDR3 loop: CASSHGTGQETQYF. The CDR3 nucleotides are TGTGCCAGCAGCCATGGGACAGGTCAAGAGACCCAGTACTTC.

This clone turned up a few times. The rearrangement uses TRBV10-3 and TRBJ1-3, with 8 nucleotides matching TRBD1. V lost 6 bases to trimming and J lost 0 bases; unmatched junction nucleotides: 16. The CDR3 runs 19 residues. Germline V gene data show CDR1 as ENHRY and CDR2 as SYGVKD. The CDR3 DNA sequence: TGTGCCATCAGACATCCGAGCAGGGGGCTAATGAGCTCTGGAAACACCATATATTTT. Translated, it gives CAIRHPSRGLMSSGNTIYF.

This clone was counted a single time. This chain connects TRBV3-1 (or the pseudogene TRBV3-2) to TRBJ1-1; possible D gene TRBD1, 5 bases. Germline lookup yields CDR1 LGHDT and CDR2 YNNKEL (reference sequence). V was pared by 5 bases and J by 6 bases, with 13 bases between. CDR3 length equals 13 residues. This chain's CDR3 is CASSFFQGPEAFF. Written as DNA, the CDR3 is TGTGCCAGCAGCTTTTTCCAGGGTCCTGAAGCTTTCTTT.

This chain connects TRBV10-3 to TRBJ1-3; D gene uncertain. The germline V and J ends were trimmed by 2 bases and 0 bases, with 11 bases remaining between them. The CDR3 runs 16 residues. Germline CDR1 reads ENHRY; CDR2 reads SYGVKD. CDR3 sequence: CAISEAGRSSGNTIYF. CDR3 nucleotides: TGTGCCATCAGTGAGGCTGGACGGAGCTCTGGAAACACCATATATTTT.

This clone occurred a few times. The chain recombines TRBV4-1 with TRBJ2-3; D is ambiguous. CDR1 is MGHRA and CDR2 is YSYEKL in the germline V gene. The CDR3 is made up of 13 amino acids. V was cut by 4 bases and J by 8 bases, with 13 bases left in between. The CDR3 DNA follows: TGCGCCAGCAGCCCTCCGCTGAGCGTTACGCAGTATTTT. The encoded protein is CASSPPLSVTQYF.

This CDR3 reads CASSLGSLTGGHQPQHF. In DNA form, the CDR3 reads TGCGCCAGCAGCTTGGGTTCTTTGACAGGGGGCCATCAGCCCCAGCATTTT. The chain carries TRBV5-1 and TRBJ1-5; 10 bases align to TRBD1. Unmatched junction bases numbered 8, after V lost 0 bases and J lost 5 bases. In germline, CDR1 is SGHRS, CDR2 YFSETQ. This CDR3 is 17 amino acids long.

V and J are TRBV7-9 and TRBJ2-4; possibly TRBD1 for D (6 bases). Germline CDR1 is SEHNR and CDR2 is FQNEAQ (reference sequence). The ends were cut back, 4 bases at V and 11 bases at J, with 12 bases in the middle. The CDR3 length is 12 residues. This CDR3 is CASSYLGTFQYF. The CDR3 DNA follows: TGTGCCAGCAGCTACTTGGGGACATTTCAGTACTTC.

The chain links TRBV6-5 to TRBJ2-1; TRBD1 might be the D (5 bases). V lost 0 bases and J lost 3, with 6 bases in between. Germline V gives CDR1 MNHEY, CDR2 SVGAGI. The CDR3 loop spans 14 amino acids. CDR3 nucleotide sequence: TGTGCCAGCAGTTACTCGACAGACTACAATGAGCAGTTCTTC. Its translation: CASSYSTDYNEQFF.

The chain links TRBV2 to TRBJ2-3; 8 nucleotides line up with TRBD1. CDR3 length: 14 residues. From germline, CDR1 is SNHLY and CDR2 FYNNEI. Losses at the gene ends were 6 bases for V and 3 bases for J; bases not matched to a gene: 5. This CDR3 reads CASSRDRSTDTQYF. CDR3 sequence (DNA): TGTGCCAGCAGCAGGGACAGGTCGACAGATACGCAGTATTTT.